These T cell receptor beta chains were read from a single sample in a study of glioma-infiltrating T cells after dendritic cell vaccination. Some clones are missing from TCRdb's copy, which holds only in-frame ones; the method was immunoSEQ multiplex PCR. The sample lists roughly 100,000 clones, 75% to 90% seen once, with 6.8% in the top ten. Source: blood, taken after dendritic cell vaccination. These receptor sequences come from a human donor with glioblastoma. Each CDR3 is given with its conserved first and last residue. Each record gives: CDR3 protein, CDR3 DNA, V gene, D gene, clone size, J gene. The D gene is left open where the match is weak. For some rows the clone size is stated as once, few or many, or as a class when expanded; others skip it.

CDR3 protein: CASSSGQGISADTQYF
CDR3 DNA: TGTGCCAGCAGCTCAGGACAGGGGATCAGCGCAGATACGCAGTATTTT
V gene: TRBV5-6
D gene: TRBD1
clone size: -
J gene: TRBJ2-3

CDR3 protein: CASSQFGSGQGAYNEQFF
CDR3 DNA: TGCGCCAGCAGCCAGTTCGGCTCGGGACAGGGAGCCTACAATGAGCAGTTCTTC
V gene: TRBV4-3
D gene: TRBD1
clone size: -
J gene: TRBJ2-1

CDR3 protein: CASSLVGQGARYGYTF
CDR3 DNA: TGTGCCAGCAGTTTAGTGGGACAGGGGGCGAGGTATGGCTACACCTTC
V gene: TRBV27
D gene: TRBD1
clone size: -
J gene: TRBJ1-2

CDR3 protein: CASSDSGEVAGELFF
CDR3 DNA: TGTGCCAGCAGTGATTCTGGGGAGGTGGCCGGGGAGCTGTTTTTT
V gene: TRBV25-1
D gene: -
clone size: -
J gene: TRBJ2-2

CDR3 protein: CSAIQTGELFF
CDR3 DNA: TGCAGTGCTATACAGACCGGGGAGCTGTTTTTT
V gene: TRBV20-1
D gene: -
clone size: -
J gene: TRBJ2-2

CDR3 protein: CASSKTVIYGYTF
CDR3 DNA: TGTGCCAGCAGTAAGACAGTTATCTATGGCTACACCTTC
V gene: TRBV2
D gene: -
clone size: -
J gene: TRBJ1-2

CDR3 protein: CASSPGGQGAFTIYF
CDR3 DNA: TGCGCCAGCAGCCCCGGGGGACAGGGGGCTTTCACCATATATTTT
V gene: TRBV5-1
D gene: TRBD1
clone size: -
J gene: TRBJ1-3

CDR3 protein: CASSETHQGSLMNEQFF
CDR3 DNA: TGTGCCAGCAGTGAAACCCATCAGGGTTCCCTAATGAATGAGCAGTTCTTC
V gene: TRBV6-1
D gene: -
clone size: -
J gene: TRBJ2-1

CDR3 protein: CASSLSLAGGNHEQYF
CDR3 DNA: TGTGCCAGCAGCCTTAGTTTAGCGGGGGGAAACCACGAGCAGTACTTC
V gene: TRBV7-3
D gene: TRBD2
clone size: -
J gene: TRBJ2-7

CDR3 protein: CASHRQGVDYGYTF
CDR3 DNA: TGTGCCAGCCATCGACAGGGGGTAGACTATGGCTACACCTTC
V gene: TRBV7-2
D gene: TRBD1
clone size: -
J gene: TRBJ1-2

CDR3 protein: CASSQVSLGRAFF
CDR3 DNA: TGTGCCAGCAGCCAAGTGAGTTTAGGGAGGGCTTTCTTT
V gene: TRBV14
D gene: -
clone size: -
J gene: TRBJ1-1

CDR3 protein: CASSEAVGQQETQYF
CDR3 DNA: TGTGCCAGCAGTGAAGCGGTGGGACAGCAAGAGACCCAGTACTTC
V gene: TRBV2
D gene: TRBD1
clone size: once
J gene: TRBJ2-5

CDR3 protein: CASSWGTGESYGYTF
CDR3 DNA: TGTGCCAGCAGCTGGGGGACAGGGGAGAGTTATGGCTACACCTTC
V gene: TRBV5-6
D gene: TRBD1
clone size: -
J gene: TRBJ1-2

CDR3 protein: CASSLNGVKDSPLHF
CDR3 DNA: TGTGCCAGCAGCTTAAACGGGGTTAAGGATTCACCCCTCCACTTT
V gene: TRBV7-3
D gene: -
clone size: -
J gene: TRBJ1-6

CDR3 protein: CASSPTAGGGEKLFF
CDR3 DNA: TGTGCCAGTAGTCCGACGGCAGGGGGTGGCGAAAAACTGTTTTTT
V gene: TRBV19
D gene: TRBD1
clone size: -
J gene: TRBJ1-4

CDR3 protein: CASSMYAGGTEAFF
CDR3 DNA: TGTGCCAGTAGTATGTACGCGGGGGGAACTGAAGCTTTCTTT
V gene: TRBV19
D gene: -
clone size: -
J gene: TRBJ1-1

CDR3 protein: CASSLGATNEKLFF
CDR3 DNA: TGCGCCAGCAGCTTGGGAGCGACTAATGAAAAACTGTTTTTT
V gene: TRBV5-1
D gene: -
clone size: -
J gene: TRBJ1-4

CDR3 protein: CASSYTDRETSPLHF
CDR3 DNA: TGTGCCAGCAGTTATACGGACAGGGAGACTTCACCCCTCCACTTT
V gene: TRBV6-5
D gene: TRBD1
clone size: -
J gene: TRBJ1-6

CDR3 protein: CASSSGTGTDTGELFF
CDR3 DNA: TGTGCCAGCAGTTCCGGGACAGGGACGGACACCGGGGAGCTGTTTTTT
V gene: TRBV6-5
D gene: TRBD1
clone size: -
J gene: TRBJ2-2

CDR3 protein: CASSSQGGGAFF
CDR3 DNA: TGCGCCAGCAGCTCACAGGGCGGTGGAGCTTTCTTT
V gene: TRBV5-1
D gene: -
clone size: -
J gene: TRBJ1-1

CDR3 protein: CASSLGGLGGETQYF
CDR3 DNA: TGTGCCAGCAGCTTGGGGGGGTTAGGCGGTGAGACCCAGTACTTC
V gene: TRBV7-9
D gene: TRBD2
clone size: -
J gene: TRBJ2-5

CDR3 protein: CASSVDEAIYF
CDR3 DNA: TGTGCCAGCAGTGTTGACGAGGCCATATATTTT
V gene: TRBV2
D gene: -
clone size: -
J gene: TRBJ1-3

CDR3 protein: CAISDGTRPSTDTQYF
CDR3 DNA: TGTGCCATCAGTGACGGGACTAGGCCTTCCACAGATACGCAGTATTTT
V gene: TRBV10-3
D gene: TRBD2
clone size: -
J gene: TRBJ2-3

CDR3 protein: CASSLKGELDMNTEAFF
CDR3 DNA: TGTGCCAGCAGTTTAAAGGGCGAGCTGGACATGAACACTGAAGCTTTCTTT
V gene: TRBV27
D gene: -
clone size: -
J gene: TRBJ1-1

CDR3 protein: CASSLASGTDTQYF
CDR3 DNA: TGTGCCAGCAGCTTAGCTTCAGGGACAGATACGCAGTATTTT
V gene: TRBV7-2
D gene: -
clone size: -
J gene: TRBJ2-3

CDR3 protein: CSVNQGGRNYGYTF
CDR3 DNA: TGCAGCGTTAACCAAGGGGGCAGGAACTATGGCTACACCTTC
V gene: TRBV29-1
D gene: TRBD1
clone size: -
J gene: TRBJ1-2

CDR3 protein: CASSPPTGELFF
CDR3 DNA: TGTGCCAGCAGCCCCCCTACCGGGGAGCTGTTTTTT
V gene: TRBV5-4
D gene: -
clone size: -
J gene: TRBJ2-2

CDR3 protein: CASSTSEGGGLGEQFF
CDR3 DNA: TGTGCCAGTAGTACCTCAGAGGGGGGGGGTTTGGGTGAGCAGTTCTTC
V gene: TRBV19
D gene: -
clone size: -
J gene: TRBJ2-1

CDR3 protein: CASSIPGGYSRLTEAFF
CDR3 DNA: TGTGCCAGTTCGATTCCGGGAGGTTACTCGAGGCTGACTGAAGCTTTCTTT
V gene: TRBV21-1
D gene: -
clone size: few
J gene: TRBJ1-1

CDR3 protein: CASSQGENYGYTF
CDR3 DNA: TGCGCCAGCAGCCAAGGTGAGAACTATGGCTACACCTTC
V gene: TRBV4-1
D gene: -
clone size: -
J gene: TRBJ1-2

CDR3 protein: CASSSQLIGTDTQYF
CDR3 DNA: TGTGCCAGCAGTTCCCAATTAATAGGCACAGATACGCAGTATTTT
V gene: TRBV6-5
D gene: -
clone size: -
J gene: TRBJ2-3

CDR3 protein: CASSSMDRLNSPLHF
CDR3 DNA: TGTGCCAGCAGTTCCATGGACAGACTTAATTCACCCCTCCACTTT
V gene: TRBV6-6
D gene: -
clone size: -
J gene: TRBJ1-6

CDR3 protein: CASSSGVYNEQFF
CDR3 DNA: TGTGCCAGCAGCTCAGGGGTCTACAATGAGCAGTTCTTC
V gene: TRBV7-3
D gene: -
clone size: once
J gene: TRBJ2-1

CDR3 protein: CASIKPGSEAFF
CDR3 DNA: TGTGCCAGCATCAAACCGGGGTCTGAAGCTTTCTTT
V gene: TRBV2
D gene: -
clone size: -
J gene: TRBJ1-1

CDR3 protein: CASSVAPGDNEQFF
CDR3 DNA: TGTGCCAGCAGCGTAGCTCCGGGGGACAATGAGCAGTTCTTC
V gene: TRBV9
D gene: -
clone size: -
J gene: TRBJ2-1

CDR3 protein: CASTATSGGTDTQYF
CDR3 DNA: TGTGCCAGCACGGCGACTAGCGGGGGCACAGATACGCAGTATTTT
V gene: TRBV2
D gene: TRBD2
clone size: -
J gene: TRBJ2-3

CDR3 protein: CASSSGSYNSPLHF
CDR3 DNA: TGTGCCAGCAGCTCGGGCTCCTATAATTCACCCCTCCACTTT
V gene: TRBV7-2
D gene: -
clone size: -
J gene: TRBJ1-6

CDR3 protein: CASRQGVSQPQHF
CDR3 DNA: TGTGCCAGCAGACAGGGGGTAAGTCAGCCCCAGCATTTT
V gene: TRBV6-1
D gene: TRBD1
clone size: -
J gene: TRBJ1-5

CDR3 protein: CASSLGGAEAFF
CDR3 DNA: TGTGCCAGCAGCTTAGGGGGCGCTGAAGCTTTCTTT
V gene: TRBV13
D gene: -
clone size: -
J gene: TRBJ1-1

CDR3 protein: CASSVVTATNYGYTF
CDR3 DNA: TGTGCCAGCAGCGTAGTCACAGCTACTAACTATGGCTACACCTTC
V gene: TRBV9
D gene: -
clone size: once
J gene: TRBJ1-2

CDR3 protein: CASSQKGQGNSPLHF
CDR3 DNA: TGTGCCAGCAGCCAAAAGGGACAGGGTAACTCACCCCTCCACTTT
V gene: TRBV4-2
D gene: TRBD1
clone size: -
J gene: TRBJ1-6

CDR3 protein: CASSQEQVRNEQFF
CDR3 DNA: TGTGCCAGCAGCCAAGAACAGGTTAGAAATGAGCAGTTCTTC
V gene: TRBV6-6
D gene: -
clone size: -
J gene: TRBJ2-1

CDR3 protein: CASSLGQADYEQYF
CDR3 DNA: TGTGCCAGTAGTTTGGGACAGGCCGACTACGAGCAGTACTTC
V gene: TRBV19
D gene: TRBD1
clone size: -
J gene: TRBJ2-7

CDR3 protein: CASSWGQTTVNEKLFF
CDR3 DNA: TGCGCCAGCAGTTGGGGACAGACTACCGTGAATGAAAAACTGTTTTTT
V gene: TRBV5-1
D gene: TRBD1
clone size: -
J gene: TRBJ1-4

CDR3 protein: CASNSAGRDGSYEQYF
CDR3 DNA: TGTGCCAGCAATTCCGCTGGCAGGGATGGATCCTACGAGCAGTACTTC
V gene: TRBV27
D gene: -
clone size: -
J gene: TRBJ2-7

CDR3 protein: CASSQEGQGAGDTQYF
CDR3 DNA: TGTGCCAGCAGCCAAGAGGGACAGGGGGCAGGAGATACGCAGTATTTT
V gene: TRBV4-2
D gene: TRBD1
clone size: -
J gene: TRBJ2-3

CDR3 protein: CASSSDTLAGEQYF
CDR3 DNA: TGTGCCAGCAGCTCAGACACCCTGGCTGGCGAGCAGTACTTC
V gene: TRBV7-9
D gene: -
clone size: once
J gene: TRBJ2-7

CDR3 protein: CASTGGVGYGYTF
CDR3 DNA: TGTGCCAGCACTGGGGGGGTAGGCTATGGCTACACCTTC
V gene: TRBV2
D gene: -
clone size: -
J gene: TRBJ1-2

CDR3 protein: CASSGGAGNIQYF
CDR3 DNA: TGTGCCAGCAGCGGGGGGGCCGGGAACATTCAGTACTTC
V gene: TRBV2
D gene: TRBD2
clone size: once
J gene: TRBJ2-4

CDR3 protein: CATSRDQEDEQFF
CDR3 DNA: TGTGCCACCAGCAGAGACCAGGAAGATGAGCAGTTCTTC
V gene: TRBV15
D gene: -
clone size: -
J gene: TRBJ2-1

CDR3 protein: CATSRRTGENSPLHF
CDR3 DNA: TGTGCCACCAGCAGAAGGACAGGGGAAAATTCACCCCTCCACTTT
V gene: TRBV15
D gene: TRBD1
clone size: -
J gene: TRBJ1-6

CDR3 protein: CASSEVRQVSYEQYF
CDR3 DNA: TGTGCCAGCAGTGAAGTGAGACAGGTATCCTACGAGCAGTACTTC
V gene: TRBV6-1
D gene: -
clone size: once
J gene: TRBJ2-7

CDR3 protein: CASAADTNTYGYTF
CDR3 DNA: TGTGCCAGCGCTGCGGACACGAACACATATGGCTACACCTTC
V gene: TRBV5-6
D gene: -
clone size: -
J gene: TRBJ1-2

CDR3 protein: CASSTQGPYGYTF
CDR3 DNA: TGTGCCAGTAGTACACAGGGACCCTATGGCTACACCTTC
V gene: TRBV19
D gene: -
clone size: -
J gene: TRBJ1-2

CDR3 protein: CASSTVTGYEQYF
CDR3 DNA: TGTGCCAGCAGCACCGTTACCGGGTACGAGCAGTACTTC
V gene: TRBV7-9
D gene: -
clone size: -
J gene: TRBJ2-7